This section outlines one T cell receptor (beta chain) sequence together with its context. The table came from immunoSEQ multiplex PCR; TCRdb's copy has only in-frame clones and leaves some out. The sample includes tens of thousands of clones, around nine tenths of them seen just once. V lost 6 bases to trimming and J lost 3 bases, with 9 bases between them. The germline CDR1 and CDR2 sequences are MNHEY and SVGAGI. The CDR3 has 13 residues. These data belong to a study of T cell changes during pregnancy in multiple sclerosis. Source material: peripheral blood from another person, used as feeder cells. J is TRBJ1-3 and V is TRBV6-5; no definite D call. The TCR originated in a human donor whose cells served as feeder cells for cultures in a pregnancy study. CDR3 in amino acids: CASRRDGGNTIYF. In nucleotides, the CDR3 is TGTGCCAGCAGACGCGACGGTGGAAACACCATATATTTT.